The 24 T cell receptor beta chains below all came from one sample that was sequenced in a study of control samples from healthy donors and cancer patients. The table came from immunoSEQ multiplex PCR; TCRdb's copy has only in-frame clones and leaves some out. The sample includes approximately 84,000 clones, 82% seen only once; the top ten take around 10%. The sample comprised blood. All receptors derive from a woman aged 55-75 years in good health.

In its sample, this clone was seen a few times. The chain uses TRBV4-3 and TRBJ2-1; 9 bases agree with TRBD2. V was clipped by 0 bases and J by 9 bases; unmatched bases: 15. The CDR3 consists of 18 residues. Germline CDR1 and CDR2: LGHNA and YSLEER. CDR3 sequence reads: CASSQDLSAGGRSGEQFF. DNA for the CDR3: TGCGCCAGCAGCCAAGATCTGTCTGCGGGGGGGCGATCAGGTGAGCAGTTCTTC.

CDR3 nucleotides: TGTGCGACCCTGGGGGAGGCTTTCAATGAGCAGTTCTTC. This sequence encodes CATLGEAFNEQFF. The rearrangement joins TRBV10-3 to TRBJ2-1, with D tentatively TRBD2 (6 bases). The length of the CDR3 is 13 residues. The V gene's germline CDR1 is ENHRY and CDR2 SYGVKD.

CDR3 DNA: TGCGCCAGCAGCGTAGACAGTTTCAACAATGAGCAGTTCTTC. Translated: CASSVDSFNNEQFF. This chain links TRBV5-1 with TRBJ2-1; tentative D call: TRBD1 (5 bases). The CDR3 runs to 14 residues. The germline V gene has CDR1 SGHRS and CDR2 YFSETQ. V gave up 4 bases and J gave up 5 bases, with 13 bases separating them.

The CDR3: CASALDRSYNSPLHF. In nucleotides, the CDR3 is TGTGCCAGCGCGCTTGACAGGTCCTATAATTCACCCCTCCACTTT. V is TRBV2 and J is TRBJ1-6, with TRBD1 as a possible D gene (6 bases). Germline-derived CDR1 and CDR2 are SNHLY and FYNNEI. The CDR3 runs to 15 residues. V dropped 8 bases and J dropped 1 base, with 12 bases sitting between them.

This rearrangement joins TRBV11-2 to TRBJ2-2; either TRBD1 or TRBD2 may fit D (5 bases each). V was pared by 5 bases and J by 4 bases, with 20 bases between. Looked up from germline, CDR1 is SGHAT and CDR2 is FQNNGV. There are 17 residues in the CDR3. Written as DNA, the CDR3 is TGTGCCAGCAGCCTTTTTGGGCAGGGACCGGCCACCGGGGAGCTGTTTTTT. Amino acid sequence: CASSLFGQGPATGELFF.

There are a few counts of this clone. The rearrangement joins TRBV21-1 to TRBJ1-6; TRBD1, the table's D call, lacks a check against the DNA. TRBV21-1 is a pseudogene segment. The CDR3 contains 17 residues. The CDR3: CASSKALSIGPNSPLHF. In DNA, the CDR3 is TGTGCCAGCAGCAAAGCGCTTTCAATTGGCCCTAATTCACCCCTCCACTTT.

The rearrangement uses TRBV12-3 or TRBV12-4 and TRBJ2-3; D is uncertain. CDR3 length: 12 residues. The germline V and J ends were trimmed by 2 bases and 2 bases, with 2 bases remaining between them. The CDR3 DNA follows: TGTGCCAGCAGTTTAAACACAGATACGCAGTATTTT. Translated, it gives CASSLNTDTQYF.

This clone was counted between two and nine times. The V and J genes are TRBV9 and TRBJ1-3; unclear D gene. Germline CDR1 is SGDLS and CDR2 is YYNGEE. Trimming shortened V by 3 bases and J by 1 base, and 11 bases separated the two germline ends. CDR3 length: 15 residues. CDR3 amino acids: CASSALPLSGNTIYF. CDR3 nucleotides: TGTGCCAGCAGCGCCCTCCCTCTTTCTGGAAACACCATATATTTT.

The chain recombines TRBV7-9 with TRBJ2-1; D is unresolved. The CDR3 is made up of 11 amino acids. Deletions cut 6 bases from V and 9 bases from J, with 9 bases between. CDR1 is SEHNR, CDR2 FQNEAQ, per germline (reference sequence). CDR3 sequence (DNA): TGTGCCAGCAGTTCGAATATTGAGCAGTTCTTC. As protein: CASSSNIEQFF.

The CDR3 DNA sequence: TGCGCCAGCAGCCAAGCTAACATGGTGGTGCCGGGTGATACGCAGTATTTT. Protein product: CASSQANMVVPGDTQYF. The V gene is TRBV4-1, the J gene TRBJ2-3; D unclear. V lost 1 base to trimming and J lost 6 bases, with 20 bases between them. The V gene's germline CDR1 is MGHRA and CDR2 YSYEKL. The CDR3 totals 17 residues.

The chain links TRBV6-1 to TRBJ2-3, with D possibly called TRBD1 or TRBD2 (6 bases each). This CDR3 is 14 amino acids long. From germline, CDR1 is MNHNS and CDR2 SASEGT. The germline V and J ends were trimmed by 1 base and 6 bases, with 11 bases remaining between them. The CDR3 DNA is TGTGCCAGCAGTGAAGGACGGGGGCGGGATACGCAGTATTTT. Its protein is CASSEGRGRDTQYF.

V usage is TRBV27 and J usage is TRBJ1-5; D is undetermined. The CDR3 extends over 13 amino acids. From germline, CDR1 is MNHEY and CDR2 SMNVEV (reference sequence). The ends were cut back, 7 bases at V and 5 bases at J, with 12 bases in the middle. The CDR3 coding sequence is TGTGCCAGCAAGGGCCTTCTGGATCAGCCCCAGCATTTT. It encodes CASKGLLDQPQHF.

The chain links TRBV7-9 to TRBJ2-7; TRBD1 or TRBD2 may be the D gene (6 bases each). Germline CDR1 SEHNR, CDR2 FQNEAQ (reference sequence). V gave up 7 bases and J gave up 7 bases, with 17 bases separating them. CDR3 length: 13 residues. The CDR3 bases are TGTGCCAGCACCCTGAGGGGGGCGGATGAGCAGTACTTC. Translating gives CASTLRGADEQYF.

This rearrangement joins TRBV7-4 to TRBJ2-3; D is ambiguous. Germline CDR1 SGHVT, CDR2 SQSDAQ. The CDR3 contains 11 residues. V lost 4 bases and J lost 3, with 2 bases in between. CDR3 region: CASSWTDTQYF. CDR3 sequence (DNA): TGTGCCAGCAGCTGGACAGATACGCAGTATTTT. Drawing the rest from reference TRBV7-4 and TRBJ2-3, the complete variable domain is GAGVSQSPRYKVAKRGRDVALRCDSISGHVTLYWYRQTLGQGSEVLTYSQSDAQRDKSGRPSGRFSAERPERSVSTLKIQRTEQGDSAVYLCASSWTDTQYFGPGTRLTVL.

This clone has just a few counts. The CDR3 loop is CASSIATGNTGELFF. In DNA, the CDR3 is TGTGCCAGTAGTATCGCGACAGGGAACACCGGGGAGCTGTTTTTT. The chain joins TRBV19 to TRBJ2-2; tentative D call: TRBD1 (6 bases). The V end lost 3 bases, the J end lost 1 base, and 9 bases lay between the germline ends. This CDR3 spans 15 amino acids. Germline V CDR1 and CDR2: LNHDA, SQIVND (reference sequence).

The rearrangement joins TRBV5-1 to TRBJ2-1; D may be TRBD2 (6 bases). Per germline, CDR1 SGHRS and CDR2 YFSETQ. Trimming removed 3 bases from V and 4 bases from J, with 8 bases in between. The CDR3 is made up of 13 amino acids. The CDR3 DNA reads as TGCGCCAGCAGCTCCGGAGGGTACAATGAGCAGTTCTTC. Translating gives CASSSGGYNEQFF.

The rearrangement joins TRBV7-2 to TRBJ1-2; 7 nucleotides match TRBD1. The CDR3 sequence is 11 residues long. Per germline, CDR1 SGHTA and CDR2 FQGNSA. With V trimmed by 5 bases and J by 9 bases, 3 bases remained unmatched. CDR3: CASSPRGSYTF. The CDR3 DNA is TGTGCCAGCAGCCCCAGGGGGAGCTACACCTTC.

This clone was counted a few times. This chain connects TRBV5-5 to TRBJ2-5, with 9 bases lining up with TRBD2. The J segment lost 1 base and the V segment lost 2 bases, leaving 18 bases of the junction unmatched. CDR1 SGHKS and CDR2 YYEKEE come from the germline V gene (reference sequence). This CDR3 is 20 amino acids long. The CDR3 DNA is TGTGCCAGCAGCTTCAACGTGGGAATAGCGGGAGATAGACGCCAAGAGACCCAGTACTTC. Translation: CASSFNVGIAGDRRQETQYF.

The CDR3 DNA reads TGTGCCAGCAGTTACTCTACATCAGCGCATGGCTACACCTTC. Its translation: CASSYSTSAHGYTF. The J gene is TRBJ1-2, the V gene TRBV6-2 or TRBV6-3; D uncertain. CDR3 length: 14 amino acids. V dropped 0 bases and J dropped 6 bases, with 11 bases sitting between them. Germline-derived CDR1 and CDR2 are MNHEY and SVGEGT.

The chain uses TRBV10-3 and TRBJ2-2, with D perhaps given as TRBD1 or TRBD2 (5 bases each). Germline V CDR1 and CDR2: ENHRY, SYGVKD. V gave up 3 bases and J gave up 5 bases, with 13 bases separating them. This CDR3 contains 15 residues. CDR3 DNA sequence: TGTGCCATCAGTGACCCGGGGCTGACAACCGGGGAGCTGTTTTTT. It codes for CAISDPGLTTGELFF.

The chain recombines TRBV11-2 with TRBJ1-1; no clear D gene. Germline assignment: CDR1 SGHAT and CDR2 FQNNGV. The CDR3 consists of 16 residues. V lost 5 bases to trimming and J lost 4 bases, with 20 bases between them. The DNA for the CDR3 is TGTGCCAGCAGCCCCCTCGGACGGGGAGGGCCCACTGAAGCTTTCTTT. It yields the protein CASSPLGRGGPTEAFF.

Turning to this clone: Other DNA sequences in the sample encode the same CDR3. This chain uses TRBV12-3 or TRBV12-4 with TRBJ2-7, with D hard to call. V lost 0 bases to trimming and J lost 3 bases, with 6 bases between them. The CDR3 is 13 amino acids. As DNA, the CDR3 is TGTGCCAGCAGTTTAGCGGAAGGCTACGAGCAGTACTTC. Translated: CASSLAEGYEQYF.

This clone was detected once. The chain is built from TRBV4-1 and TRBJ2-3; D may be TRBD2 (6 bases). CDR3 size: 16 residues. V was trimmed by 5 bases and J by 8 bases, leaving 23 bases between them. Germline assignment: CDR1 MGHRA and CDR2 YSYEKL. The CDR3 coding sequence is TGCGCCAGCAGCTCTGGGGTTGGCGGAGGGAGCGGTACGCAGTATTTT. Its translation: CASSSGVGGGSGTQYF.

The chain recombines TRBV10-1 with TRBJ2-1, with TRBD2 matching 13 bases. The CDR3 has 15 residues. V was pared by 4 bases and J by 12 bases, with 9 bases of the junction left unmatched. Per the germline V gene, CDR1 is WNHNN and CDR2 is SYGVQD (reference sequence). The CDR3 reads CASSVGGLAGIRQFF. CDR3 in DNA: TGCGCCAGCAGTGTAGGGGGACTAGCGGGGATTCGGCAGTTCTTC.